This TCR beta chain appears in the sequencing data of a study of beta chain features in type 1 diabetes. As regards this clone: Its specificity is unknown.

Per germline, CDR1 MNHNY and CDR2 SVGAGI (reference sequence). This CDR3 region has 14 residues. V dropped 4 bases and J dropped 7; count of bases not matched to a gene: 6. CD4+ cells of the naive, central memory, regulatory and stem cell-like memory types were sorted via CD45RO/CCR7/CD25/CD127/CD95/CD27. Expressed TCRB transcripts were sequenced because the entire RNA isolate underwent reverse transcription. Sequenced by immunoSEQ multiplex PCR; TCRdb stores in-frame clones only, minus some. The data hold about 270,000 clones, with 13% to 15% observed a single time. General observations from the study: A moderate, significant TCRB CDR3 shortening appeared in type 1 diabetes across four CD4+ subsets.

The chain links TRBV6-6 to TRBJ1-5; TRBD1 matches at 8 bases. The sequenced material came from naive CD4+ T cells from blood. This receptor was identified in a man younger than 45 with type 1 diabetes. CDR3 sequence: CASSSGQGWQPQHF. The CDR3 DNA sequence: TGTGCCAGCAGTTCAGGACAGGGATGGCAGCCCCAGCATTTT.